Each of the 9 T cell receptor beta chains below was sequenced from the same sample in a study of vaccination and CD4 T cells after COVID-19. No cognate antigen is known for these TCRs. Sequence data for DNA of cultured CD4+ T cells were generated by the Oncomine TCR Beta short-read assay. TCRdb recomputed calls from the PCR reads with MiXCR, one row per CDR3 protein. The table lists 15,000 to 17,000 distinct CDR3 sequences, roughly 50% of them singletons. Treatment here: approximately nine-day PBMC culture with coronavirus spike peptide pools or control peptides (ViraFEST assay). Material: CD4+ T cells from blood, cultured in vitro. The receptor set was obtained from a human donor who had recovered from COVID-19.

This clonotype was picked up a small number of times. V usage is TRBV6-2 or TRBV6-3 and J usage is TRBJ1-6; D not certain. The germline gives CDR1 MNHEY, CDR2 SVGEGT. V was shortened by 5 bases and J by 6 bases, with 20 bases between the two germline ends. This CDR3 spans 17 amino acids. For the CDR3, the DNA is TGTGCCAGCAGTCTGTTACCCCCGGTGGGAAGTAATTCACCCCTCCACTTT. The encoded protein is CASSLLPPVGSNSPLHF.

The chain has TRBV6-2 or TRBV6-3 and TRBJ2-7; D not resolved. Germline V gives CDR1 MNHEY, CDR2 SVGEGT. V lost 5 bases and J lost 1, with 6 bases in between. CDR3 length: 12 amino acids. Written as DNA, the CDR3 is TGTGCCAGCAGTCCCGTATCCTACGAGCAGTACTTC. Its protein is CASSPVSYEQYF.

The chain employs TRBV24-1 and TRBJ2-1; 15 nucleotides match TRBD2. The trim removed 5 bases at V and 7 bases at J, leaving 8 bases unmatched. Germline CDR1 KGHDR, CDR2 SFDVKD. This CDR3 is built from 17 residues. CDR3 coding DNA: TGTGCCACCAGTGGCCGGACTAGCGGGGGGGCTGGGAATGAGCAGTTCTTC. Its translation is CATSGRTSGGAGNEQFF.

V and J are TRBV7-2 and TRBJ2-6; no definite D call. V lost 3 bases and J lost 0, with 6 bases in between. The length of the CDR3 is 15 residues. Germline V gives CDR1 SGHTA, CDR2 FQGNSA. The CDR3 nucleotides are TGTGCCAGCAGCTTCTCTGTCTCTGGGGCCAACGTCCTGACTTTC. As protein: CASSFSVSGANVLTF.

The chain carries TRBV5-4 and TRBJ2-3; D is possibly TRBD2 (6 bases). V lost 0 bases and J lost 3, with 11 bases in between. The CDR3 spans 15 residues. Looked up from germline, CDR1 is SGHNT and CDR2 is YYREEE (reference sequence). The CDR3 loop is CASSLDPGVTDTQYF. The CDR3 region has the DNA TGTGCCAGCAGCTTGGACCCGGGAGTGACAGATACGCAGTATTTT. The full variable domain, in which reference TRBV5-4 and TRBJ2-3 provide the parts outside the CDR3, is ETGVTQSPTHLIKTRGQQVTLRCSSQSGHNTVSWYQQALGQGPQFIFQYYREEENGRGNFPPRFSGLQFPNYSSELNVNALELDDSALYLCASSLDPGVTDTQYFGPGTRLTVL.

The CDR3 coding sequence is TGTGCCAGCAGTTTTGGACAGGGGATCGACGAGCAGTACTTC. It is translated as CASSFGQGIDEQYF. The chain links TRBV5-4 to TRBJ2-7; 9 bases agree with TRBD1. The V and J ends lost 5 bases and 5 bases, in that order; junction bases with no gene match: 8. Germline V lookup: CDR1 SGHNT, CDR2 YYREEE (reference sequence). The CDR3 has 14 amino acids.

The V gene is TRBV30, the J gene TRBJ1-2; 7 nucleotides match TRBD1. Trimming cost V 2 bases and J 9 bases; bases outside gene matches: 12. Germline CDR1 GTSNPN, CDR2 SVGIG (reference sequence). This CDR3 has 14 residues. CDR3 in amino acids: CAWSSDVAQGSYTF. The CDR3 coding sequence is TGTGCCTGGAGTTCCGACGTCGCACAGGGGAGCTACACCTTC.

The CDR3 region is CASSLTAVETQYF. The CDR3 DNA follows: TGTGCCAGCAGCTTAACCGCCGTGGAGACCCAGTACTTC. The chain uses TRBV7-3 and TRBJ2-5; D is unclear. CDR3 size: 13 residues. With 0 bases removed from V and 5 bases from J, the gap between germline ends came to 7 bases. CDR1 is SGHTA, CDR2 FQGTGA, per germline.

This clonotype is deemed medium-sized (0.01 to 0.1%). This chain joins TRBV28 and TRBJ1-2, with a weak D call TRBD1 (6 bases). V was pared by 6 bases and J by 5 bases, with 13 bases between. Germline V gene data show CDR1 as MDHEN and CDR2 as SYDVKM. The CDR3 runs to 13 residues. The CDR3 spells CASRTGIGYGYTF. DNA of the CDR3: TGTGCCAGCAGAACAGGGATTGGGTATGGCTACACCTTC.